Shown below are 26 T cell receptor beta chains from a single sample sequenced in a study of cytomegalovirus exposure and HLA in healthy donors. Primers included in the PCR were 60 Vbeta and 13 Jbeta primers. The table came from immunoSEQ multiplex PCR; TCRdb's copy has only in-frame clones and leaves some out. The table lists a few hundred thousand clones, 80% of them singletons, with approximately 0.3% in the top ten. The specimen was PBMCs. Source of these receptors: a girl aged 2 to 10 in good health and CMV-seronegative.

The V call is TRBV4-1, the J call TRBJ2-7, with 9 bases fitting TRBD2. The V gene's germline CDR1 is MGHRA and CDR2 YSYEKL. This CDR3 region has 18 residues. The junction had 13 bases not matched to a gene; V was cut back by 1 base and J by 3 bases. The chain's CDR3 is CASSQALHGGSGSYEQYF. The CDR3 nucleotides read TGCGCCAGCAGCCAAGCTCTCCACGGGGGTAGCGGGAGCTACGAGCAGTACTTC.

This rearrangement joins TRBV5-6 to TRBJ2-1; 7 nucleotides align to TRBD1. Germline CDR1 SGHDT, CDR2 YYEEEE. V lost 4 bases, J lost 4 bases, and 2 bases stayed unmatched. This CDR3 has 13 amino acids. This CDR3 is CASSLTGYNEQFF. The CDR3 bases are TGTGCCAGCAGCCTGACAGGGTACAATGAGCAGTTCTTC.

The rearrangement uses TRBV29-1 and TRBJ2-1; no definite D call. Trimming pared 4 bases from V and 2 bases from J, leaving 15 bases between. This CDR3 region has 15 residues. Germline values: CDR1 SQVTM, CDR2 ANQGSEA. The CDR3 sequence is CSVVTLVTPYNEQFF. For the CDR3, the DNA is TGCAGCGTTGTGACCCTAGTAACCCCCTACAATGAGCAGTTCTTC.

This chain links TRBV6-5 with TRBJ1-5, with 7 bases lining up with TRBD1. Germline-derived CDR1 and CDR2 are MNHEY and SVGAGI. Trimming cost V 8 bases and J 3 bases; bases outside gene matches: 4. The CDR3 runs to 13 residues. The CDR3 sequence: CASRDSLNQPQHF. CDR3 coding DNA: TGTGCCAGCCGGGACAGCCTCAATCAGCCCCAGCATTTT.

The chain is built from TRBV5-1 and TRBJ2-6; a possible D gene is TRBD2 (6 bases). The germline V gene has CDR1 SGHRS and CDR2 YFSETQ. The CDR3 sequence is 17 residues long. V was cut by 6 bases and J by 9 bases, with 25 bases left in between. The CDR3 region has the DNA TGCGCCAGCACAAGGGAGGCAGGCTACGGACTTATCAACGTCCTGACTTTC. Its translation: CASTREAGYGLINVLTF.

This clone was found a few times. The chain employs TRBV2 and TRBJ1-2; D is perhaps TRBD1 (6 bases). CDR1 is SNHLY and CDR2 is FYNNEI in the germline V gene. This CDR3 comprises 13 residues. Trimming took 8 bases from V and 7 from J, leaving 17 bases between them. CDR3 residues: CASAGEYGGGYTF. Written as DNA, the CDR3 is TGTGCCAGCGCAGGGGAGTATGGCGGTGGCTACACCTTC. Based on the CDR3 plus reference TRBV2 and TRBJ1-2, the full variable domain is EPEVTQTPSHQVTQMGQEVILRCVPISNHLYFYWYRQILGQKVEFLVSFYNNEISEKSEIFDDQFSVERPDGSNFTLKIRSTKLEDSAMYFCASAGEYGGGYTFGSGTRLTVV.

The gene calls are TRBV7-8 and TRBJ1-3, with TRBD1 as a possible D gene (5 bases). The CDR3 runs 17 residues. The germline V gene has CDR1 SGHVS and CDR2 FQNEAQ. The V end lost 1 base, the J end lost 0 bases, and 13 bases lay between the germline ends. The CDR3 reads CASSLVSTGFSGNTIYF. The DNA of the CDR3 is TGTGCCAGCAGCTTAGTTTCCACAGGATTCTCTGGAAACACCATATATTTT. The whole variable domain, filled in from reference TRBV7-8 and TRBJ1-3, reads GAGVSQSPRYKVAKRGQDVALRCDPISGHVSLFWYQQALGQGPEFLTYFQNEAQLDKSGLPSDRFFAERPEGSVSTLKIQRTQQEDSAVYLCASSLVSTGFSGNTIYFGEGSWLTVV.

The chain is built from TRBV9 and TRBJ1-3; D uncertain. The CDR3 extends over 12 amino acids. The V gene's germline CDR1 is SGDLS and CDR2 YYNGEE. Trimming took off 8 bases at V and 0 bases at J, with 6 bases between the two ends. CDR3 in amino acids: CARNHSGNTIYF. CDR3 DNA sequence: TGTGCCAGAAATCACTCTGGAAACACCATATATTTT.

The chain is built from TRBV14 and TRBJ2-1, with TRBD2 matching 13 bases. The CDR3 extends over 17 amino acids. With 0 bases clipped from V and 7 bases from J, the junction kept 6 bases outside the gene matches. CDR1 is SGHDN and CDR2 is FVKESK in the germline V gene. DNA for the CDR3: TGTGCCAGCAGCCAAGAAACTAGCGGGAGGGTGGGTAATGAGCAGTTCTTC. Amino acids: CASSQETSGRVGNEQFF.

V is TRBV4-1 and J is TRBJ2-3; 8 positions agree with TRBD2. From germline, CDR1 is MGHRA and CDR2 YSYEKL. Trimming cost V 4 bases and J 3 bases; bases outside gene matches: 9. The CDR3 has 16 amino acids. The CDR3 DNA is TGCGCCAGCAGCCGGTTAGCGGGGCTTTTAACAGATACGCAGTATTTT. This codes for CASSRLAGLLTDTQYF.

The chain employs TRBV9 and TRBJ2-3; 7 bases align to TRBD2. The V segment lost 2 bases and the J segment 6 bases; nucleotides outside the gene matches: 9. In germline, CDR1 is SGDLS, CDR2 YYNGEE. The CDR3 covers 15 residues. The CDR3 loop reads CASSVLTGGSDTQYF. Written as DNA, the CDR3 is TGTGCCAGCAGCGTTCTCACGGGGGGATCGGATACGCAGTATTTT.

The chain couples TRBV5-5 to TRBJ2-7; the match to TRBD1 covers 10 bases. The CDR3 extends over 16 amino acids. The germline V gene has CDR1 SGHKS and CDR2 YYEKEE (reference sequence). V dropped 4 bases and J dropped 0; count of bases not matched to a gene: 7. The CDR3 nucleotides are TGTGCCAGCAGCCGGCCCGGGACAGGGGTCTCCTACGAGCAGTACTTC. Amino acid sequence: CASSRPGTGVSYEQYF.

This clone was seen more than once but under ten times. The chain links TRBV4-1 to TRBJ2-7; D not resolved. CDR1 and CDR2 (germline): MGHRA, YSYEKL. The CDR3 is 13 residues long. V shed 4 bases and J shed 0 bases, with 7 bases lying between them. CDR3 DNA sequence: TGCGCCAGCAGCCTCAGCGTCTCCTACGAGCAGTACTTC. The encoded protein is CASSLSVSYEQYF.

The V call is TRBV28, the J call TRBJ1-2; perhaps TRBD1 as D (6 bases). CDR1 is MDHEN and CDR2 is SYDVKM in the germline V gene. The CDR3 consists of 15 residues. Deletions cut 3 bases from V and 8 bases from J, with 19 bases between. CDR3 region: CASSFPRGHTLGYTF. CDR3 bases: TGTGCCAGCAGTTTCCCCAGGGGCCATACATTGGGCTACACCTTC.

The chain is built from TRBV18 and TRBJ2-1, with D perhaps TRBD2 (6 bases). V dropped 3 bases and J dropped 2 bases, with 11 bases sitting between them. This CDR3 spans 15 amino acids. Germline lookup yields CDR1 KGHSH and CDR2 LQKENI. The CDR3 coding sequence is TGTGCCAGCTCACCCCAACGCGGGGCCTACAATGAGCAGTTCTTC. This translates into CASSPQRGAYNEQFF.

CDR3 in DNA: TGCGCCAGCAGCCAAGCACCCCTTAGCCTCTCGCGGGGGAACTCCTACAATGAGCAGTTCTTC. Translating gives CASSQAPLSLSRGNSYNEQFF. The chain combines TRBV4-1 with TRBJ2-1, with 7 bases aligning to TRBD2. The CDR3 covers 21 residues. In germline, CDR1 is MGHRA, CDR2 YSYEKL. J lost 0 bases, V lost 1 base, and 18 bases had no gene match.

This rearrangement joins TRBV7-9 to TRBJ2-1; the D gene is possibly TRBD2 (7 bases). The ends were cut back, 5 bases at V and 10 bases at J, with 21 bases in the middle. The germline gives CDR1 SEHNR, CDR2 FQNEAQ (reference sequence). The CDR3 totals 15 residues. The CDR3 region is CASSPTAGALGEQFF. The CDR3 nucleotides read TGTGCCAGCAGCCCCACGGCGGGGGCTTTAGGGGAGCAGTTCTTC.

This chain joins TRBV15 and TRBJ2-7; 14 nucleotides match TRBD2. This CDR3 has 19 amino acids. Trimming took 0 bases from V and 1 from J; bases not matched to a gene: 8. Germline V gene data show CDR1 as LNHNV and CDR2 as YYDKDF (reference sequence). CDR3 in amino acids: CATSRESGLAGGSSYEQYF. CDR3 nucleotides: TGTGCCACCAGCAGAGAGTCTGGACTAGCGGGAGGCTCGTCCTACGAGCAGTACTTC.

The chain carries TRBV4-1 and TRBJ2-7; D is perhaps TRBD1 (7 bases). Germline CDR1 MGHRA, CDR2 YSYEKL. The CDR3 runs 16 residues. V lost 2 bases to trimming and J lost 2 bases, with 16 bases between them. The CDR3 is CASSQLQGGLTYEQYF. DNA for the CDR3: TGCGCCAGCAGCCAACTCCAGGGGGGACTGACCTACGAGCAGTACTTC.

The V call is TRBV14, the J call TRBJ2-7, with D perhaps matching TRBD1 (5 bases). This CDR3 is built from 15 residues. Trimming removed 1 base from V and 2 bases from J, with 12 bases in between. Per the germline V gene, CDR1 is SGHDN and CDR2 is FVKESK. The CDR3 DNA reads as TGTGCCAGCAGCCAAGTCGAAAGGGGTCCCTACGAGCAGTACTTC. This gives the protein CASSQVERGPYEQYF. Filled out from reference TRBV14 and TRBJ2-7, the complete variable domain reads EAGVTQFPSHSVIEKGQTVTLRCDPISGHDNLYWYRRVMGKEIKFLLHFVKESKQDESGMPNNRFLAERTGGTYSTLKVQPAELEDSGVYFCASSQVERGPYEQYFGPGTRLTVT.

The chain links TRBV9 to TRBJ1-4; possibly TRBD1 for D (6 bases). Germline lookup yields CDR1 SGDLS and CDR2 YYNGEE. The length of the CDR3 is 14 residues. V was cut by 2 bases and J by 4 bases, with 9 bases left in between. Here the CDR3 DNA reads TGTGCCAGCAGCGTTGGGACACATAATGAAAAACTGTTTTTT. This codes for CASSVGTHNEKLFF.

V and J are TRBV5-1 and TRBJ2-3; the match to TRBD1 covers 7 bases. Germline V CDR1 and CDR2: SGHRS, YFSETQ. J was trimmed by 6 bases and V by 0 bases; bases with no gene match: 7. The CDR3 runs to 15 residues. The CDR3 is CASSLVQGSLDTQYF. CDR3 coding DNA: TGCGCCAGCAGCTTGGTACAGGGGAGTTTGGATACGCAGTATTTT.

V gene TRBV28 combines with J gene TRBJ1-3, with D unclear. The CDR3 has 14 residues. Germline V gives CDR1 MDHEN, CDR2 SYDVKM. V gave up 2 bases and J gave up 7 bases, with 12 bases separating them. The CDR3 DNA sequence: TGTGCCAGCAGTTTAGAGCCCCGGAGGAACACCATATATTTT. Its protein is CASSLEPRRNTIYF.

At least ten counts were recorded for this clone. This CDR3 reads CASSPRNDVGGSRDTQYF. The CDR3 region has the DNA TGTGCCAGCAGCCCCCGTAACGACGTGGGAGGTAGTAGGGATACGCAGTATTTT. The V gene is TRBV11-2, the J gene TRBJ2-3; D may be TRBD2 (6 bases). The CDR3 runs 18 residues. Trimming stripped 5 bases from V and 6 bases from J, with 27 bases between. CDR1 and CDR2 (germline): SGHAT, FQNNGV.

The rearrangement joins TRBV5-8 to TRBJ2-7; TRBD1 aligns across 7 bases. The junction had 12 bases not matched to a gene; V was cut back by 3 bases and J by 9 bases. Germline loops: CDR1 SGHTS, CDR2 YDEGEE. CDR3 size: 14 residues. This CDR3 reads CASSYRGSPPPQYF. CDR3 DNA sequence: TGTGCCAGCAGCTACAGGGGCTCTCCCCCCCCGCAGTACTTC.

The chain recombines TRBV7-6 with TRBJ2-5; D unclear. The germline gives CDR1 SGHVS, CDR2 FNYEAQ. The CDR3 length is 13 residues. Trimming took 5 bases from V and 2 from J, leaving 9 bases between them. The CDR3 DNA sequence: TGTGCCAGCAGCCCTGAGTTTCAAGAGACCCAGTACTTC. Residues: CASSPEFQETQYF.